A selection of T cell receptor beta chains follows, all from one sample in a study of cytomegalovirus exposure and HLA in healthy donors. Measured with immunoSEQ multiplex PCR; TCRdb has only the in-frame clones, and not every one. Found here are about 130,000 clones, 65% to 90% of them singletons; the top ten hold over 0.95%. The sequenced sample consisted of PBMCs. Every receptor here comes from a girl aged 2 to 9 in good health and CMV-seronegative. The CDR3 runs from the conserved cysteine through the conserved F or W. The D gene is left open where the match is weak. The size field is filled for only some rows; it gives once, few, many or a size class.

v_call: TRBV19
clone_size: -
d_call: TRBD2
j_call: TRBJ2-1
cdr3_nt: TGTGCCAGTTCAGGGACTAGCGGGAGGCCCTACAATGAGCAGTTCTTC
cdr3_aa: CASSGTSGRPYNEQFF

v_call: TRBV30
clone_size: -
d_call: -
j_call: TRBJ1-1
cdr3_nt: TGTGCCTGGAGGACACAAACTGAAGCTTTCTTT
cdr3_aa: CAWRTQTEAFF

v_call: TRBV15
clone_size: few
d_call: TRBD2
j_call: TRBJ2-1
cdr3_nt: TGTGCCACCAGCAGAGAACTAGCGCGCAATGAGCAGTTCTTC
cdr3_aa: CATSRELARNEQFF

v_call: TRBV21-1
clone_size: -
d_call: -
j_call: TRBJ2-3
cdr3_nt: TGTGCCAGCAGGGACGGTAGCGGGGGATCCTCTGGCACAGATACGCAGTATTTT
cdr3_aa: CASRDGSGGSSGTDTQYF

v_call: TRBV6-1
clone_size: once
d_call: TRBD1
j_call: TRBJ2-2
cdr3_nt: TGTGCCAGCAGTGAAACAGGGGGCAGCGGGGAGCTGTTTTTT
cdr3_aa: CASSETGGSGELFF

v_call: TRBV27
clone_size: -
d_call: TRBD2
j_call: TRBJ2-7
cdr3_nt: TGTGCCAGCAGTTTATGGGGACTAGCGGGAGGGAGCTCCTACGAGCAGTACTTC
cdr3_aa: CASSLWGLAGGSSYEQYF

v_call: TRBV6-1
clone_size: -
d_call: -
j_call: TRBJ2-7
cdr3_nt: TGTGCCAGCACCTTAAGGGGGGGAGGGTTCGACGAGCAGTACTTC
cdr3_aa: CASTLRGGGFDEQYF

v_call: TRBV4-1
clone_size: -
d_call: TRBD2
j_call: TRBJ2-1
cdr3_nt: TGCGCCAGCTCACGCACCGGGACTAGCGGGAGTATGGGATCCTACAATGAGCAGTTCTTC
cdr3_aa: CASSRTGTSGSMGSYNEQFF

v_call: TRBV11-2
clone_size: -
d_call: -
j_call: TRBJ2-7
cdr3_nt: TGTGCCAGCAGCTTAATGGCCGAGCAGTACTTC
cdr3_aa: CASSLMAEQYF

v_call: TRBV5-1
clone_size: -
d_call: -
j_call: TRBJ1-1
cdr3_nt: TGCGCCAGCAGAATGGCGGCGGCCCAGATGAACGCTGAAGCTTTCTTT
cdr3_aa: CASRMAAAQMNAEAFF

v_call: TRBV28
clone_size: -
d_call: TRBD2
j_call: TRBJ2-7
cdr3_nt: TGTGCCAGCAGTGTATCTAGCGGGAGGGCCAACGAGCAGTACTTC
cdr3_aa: CASSVSSGRANEQYF

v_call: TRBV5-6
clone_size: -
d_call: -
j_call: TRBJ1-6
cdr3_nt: TGTGCCAGCAGCCCGGGGGGGGACATAACGATATCGCCCCTCCACTTT
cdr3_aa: CASSPGGDITISPLHF

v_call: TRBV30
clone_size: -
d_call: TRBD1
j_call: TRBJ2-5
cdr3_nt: TGTGCCTGGAGTAAGTCAGGGGGTAAGACCCAGTACTTC
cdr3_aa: CAWSKSGGKTQYF

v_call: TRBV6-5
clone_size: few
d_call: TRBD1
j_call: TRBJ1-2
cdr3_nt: TGTGCCAGCTTTCGATTACAGGGGAGGAGCGGCTACACCTTC
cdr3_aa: CASFRLQGRSGYTF

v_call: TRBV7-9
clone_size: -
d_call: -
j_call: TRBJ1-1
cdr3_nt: TGTGCCAGCAGCTTAGAGGGAGGCCCCCTTGAGGCTTTCTTT
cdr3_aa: CASSLEGGPLEAFF

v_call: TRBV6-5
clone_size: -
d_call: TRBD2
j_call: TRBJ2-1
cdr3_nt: TGTGCCAGCACCAAAGCGGGGGGCCAGGGTGAGCAGTTCTTC
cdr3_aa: CASTKAGGQGEQFF

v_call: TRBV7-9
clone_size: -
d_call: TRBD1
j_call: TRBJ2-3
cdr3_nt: TGTGCCAGCAGCTTACGGTCGTCAAGGGACAGGACCACAGATACGCAGTATTTT
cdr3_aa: CASSLRSSRDRTTDTQYF

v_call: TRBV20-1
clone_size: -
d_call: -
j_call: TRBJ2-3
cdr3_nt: TGCAGTGCTAGCCTAGTAGATACGCAGTATTTT
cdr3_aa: CSASLVDTQYF

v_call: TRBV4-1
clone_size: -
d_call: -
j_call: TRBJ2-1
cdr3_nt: TGCGCCAGCAGCCAACACAGGGGGGGGAACAATGAGCAGTTCTTC
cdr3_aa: CASSQHRGGNNEQFF

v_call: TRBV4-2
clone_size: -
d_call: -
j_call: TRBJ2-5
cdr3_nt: TGTGCCAGCAGCCAAGGGAGACAAGAGACCCAGTACTTC
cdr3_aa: CASSQGRQETQYF

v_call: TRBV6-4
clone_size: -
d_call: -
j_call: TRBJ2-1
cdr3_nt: TGTGCCAGCAGTGGGGGGGAGAATGAGCAGTTCTTC
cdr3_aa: CASSGGENEQFF

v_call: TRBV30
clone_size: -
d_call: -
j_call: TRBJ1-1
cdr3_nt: TGTGCCTGGAGAAACGGAGACACTGAAGCTTTCTTT
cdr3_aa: CAWRNGDTEAFF

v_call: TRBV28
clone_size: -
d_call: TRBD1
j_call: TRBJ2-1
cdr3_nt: TGTGCCAGCTTAAAGGGGGACAGCTCCTACAATGAGCAGTTCTTC
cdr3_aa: CASLKGDSSYNEQFF